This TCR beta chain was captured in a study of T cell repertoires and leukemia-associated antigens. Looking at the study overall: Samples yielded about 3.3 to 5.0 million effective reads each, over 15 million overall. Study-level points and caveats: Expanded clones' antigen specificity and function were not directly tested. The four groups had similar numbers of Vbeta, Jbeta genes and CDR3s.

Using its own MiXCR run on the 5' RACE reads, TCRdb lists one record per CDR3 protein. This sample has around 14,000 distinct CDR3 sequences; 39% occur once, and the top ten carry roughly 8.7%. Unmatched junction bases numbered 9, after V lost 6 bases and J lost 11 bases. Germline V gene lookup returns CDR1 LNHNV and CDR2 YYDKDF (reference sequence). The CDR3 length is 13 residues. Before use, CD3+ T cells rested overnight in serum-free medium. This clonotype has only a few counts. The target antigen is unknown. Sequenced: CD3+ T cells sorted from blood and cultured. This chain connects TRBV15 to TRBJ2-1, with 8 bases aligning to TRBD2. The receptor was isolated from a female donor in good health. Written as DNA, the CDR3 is TGTGCCACCAGACCACCGGGGACTAGGAAGCAGTTCTTC. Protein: CATRPPGTRKQFF.